The entry that follows covers one TCR beta chain sequence. These data belong to a study of blood T cell repertoires in COVID-19. Study-level information: The origin of the acute and convalescent COVID-19 samples was the United States, Italy and Spain. In each case, the material was cDNA or gDNA derived from T cells, B-cell-depleted T cells, or PBMCs.

TCRdb's copy holds only in-frame clones and misses some; the assay was immunoSEQ multiplex PCR. In the table there are 110,000 to 150,000 clones, 79% of which are singletons. With 1 base removed from V and 0 bases from J, the gap between germline ends came to 6 bases. The length of the CDR3 is 14 residues. In germline, CDR1 is LGHNA, CDR2 YNFKEQ. The receptor was derived from an older woman with COVID-19, enrolled during active disease. The specimen sequenced was peripheral blood. The rearrangement joins TRBV4-2 to TRBJ1-1; TRBD1 might be the D (5 bases). The CDR3 loop reads CASSQGQMNTEAFF. As DNA, the CDR3 is TGTGCCAGCAGCCAAGGACAGATGAACACTGAAGCTTTCTTT.